Shown below are 30 T cell receptor beta chains from a single sample sequenced in a study of blood T cell repertoires in COVID-19. TCRdb's table, derived via immunoSEQ multiplex PCR, lists solely in-frame clones and lacks some. This table has 150,000 to 170,000 clones, around 83% appearing once. Sequenced material: peripheral blood. These receptor sequences come from a woman aged 55-69 years with COVID-19, enrolled during active disease.

V usage is TRBV27 and J usage is TRBJ1-1, with 8 bases matching TRBD1. The CDR3 totals 13 residues. V lost 9 bases and J lost 1; bases outside the gene matches: 4. From germline, CDR1 is MNHEY and CDR2 SMNVEV (reference sequence). CDR3 coding DNA: TGTGCCAGTATTGGACAGGGGAACACTGAAGCTTTCTTT. It codes for CASIGQGNTEAFF.

The chain combines TRBV4-2 with TRBJ1-4, with a tentative D call TRBD1 (6 bases). This CDR3 is built from 15 residues. The V end lost 4 bases, the J end lost 1 base, and 10 bases lay between the germline ends. Looked up from germline, CDR1 is LGHNA and CDR2 is YNFKEQ. This CDR3 reads CASSPPGQTNEKLFF. Here the CDR3 DNA reads TGTGCCAGCAGCCCACCGGGACAAACTAATGAAAAACTGTTTTTT.

This clone has just a few counts. This rearrangement joins TRBV19 to TRBJ2-1; 9 bases are shared with TRBD1. V was clipped by 6 bases and J by 7 bases; unmatched bases: 7. The CDR3 runs to 14 residues. The germline gives CDR1 LNHDA, CDR2 SQIVND (reference sequence). The CDR3 DNA sequence: TGTGCCAGTAGGGTTACAGGGGGCCGGAATGAGCAGTTCTTC. This translates into CASRVTGGRNEQFF.

The V gene is TRBV7-9, the J gene TRBJ1-2; 8 positions agree with TRBD1. This CDR3 region has 17 residues. Germline CDR1 SEHNR, CDR2 FQNEAQ (reference sequence). J gave up 4 bases and V 5 bases, and 15 bases lay outside the gene matches. The CDR3: CASSRTRPTGGSYGYTF. In DNA form, the CDR3 reads TGTGCCAGCAGCCGAACAAGACCAACAGGGGGGAGCTATGGCTACACCTTC.

This chain uses TRBV18 with TRBJ2-6; 8 bases agree with TRBD1. Germline CDR1 KGHSH, CDR2 LQKENI. The CDR3 runs 20 residues. The V segment lost 3 bases and the J segment 1 base; nucleotides outside the gene matches: 14. The CDR3 DNA is TGTGCCAGCTCACCGATCGGGCAAGACAGGGGAAAGTCTGGGGCCAACGTCCTGACTTTC. It specifies CASSPIGQDRGKSGANVLTF.

This chain uses TRBV7-3 with TRBJ2-3; D possibly corresponds to TRBD2 (6 bases). Germline assignment: CDR1 SGHTA and CDR2 FQGTGA. This CDR3 is built from 15 residues. V was pared by 4 bases and J by 4 bases, with 15 bases between. CDR3 nucleotide sequence: TGTGCCAGCAGCTCGGGCTCCGGGAGATCAGATACGCAGTATTTT. This translates into CASSSGSGRSDTQYF.

The chain couples TRBV27 to TRBJ2-1; the match to TRBD2 covers 10 bases. Germline CDR1 and CDR2: MNHEY and SMNVEV (reference sequence). The J segment lost 8 bases and the V segment lost 5 bases, leaving 9 bases of the junction unmatched. This CDR3 is built from 15 residues. The CDR3, as DNA: TGTGCCAGCAGTCCAATAGCGGGAGGAAGGTATGAGCAGTTCTTC. Residues: CASSPIAGGRYEQFF.

The rearrangement joins TRBV5-6 to TRBJ2-2; the match to TRBD1 covers 8 bases. CDR3 length: 14 amino acids. CDR1 and CDR2 (germline): SGHDT, YYEEEE. Losses at the gene ends were 4 bases for V and 4 bases for J; bases not matched to a gene: 3. CDR3 amino acids: CASSLQGGTGELFF. In DNA, the CDR3 is TGTGCCAGCAGCCTACAGGGGGGCACCGGGGAGCTGTTTTTT.

This clone appeared a few times. The gene calls are TRBV4-2 and TRBJ1-1; 7 nucleotides line up with TRBD1. V shed 3 bases and J 4 bases; nucleotides not matched to a gene: 5. In germline, CDR1 is LGHNA, CDR2 YNFKEQ. This CDR3 region has 14 residues. The CDR3 sequence: CASSQPRGSTEAFF. The CDR3 nucleotides are TGTGCCAGCAGCCAGCCCAGGGGGAGCACTGAAGCTTTCTTT.

This clone came up many times. V usage is TRBV18 and J usage is TRBJ1-2; TRBD1 might be the D (6 bases). CDR3 length equals 14 residues. The germline CDR1 and CDR2 sequences are KGHSH and LQKENI. The V gene lost 2 bases and the J gene lost 8 bases, with 15 bases spanning the gap. The CDR3 is CASSPSDSPGGYTF. CDR3 DNA sequence: TGTGCCAGCTCACCATCGGACAGCCCGGGAGGCTACACCTTC.

This rearrangement joins TRBV15 to TRBJ1-4; weak D call: TRBD1 (5 bases). Trimming shortened V by 3 bases and J by 5 bases, and 10 bases separated the two germline ends. From germline, CDR1 is LNHNV and CDR2 YYDKDF (reference sequence). This CDR3 spans 14 amino acids. Written as DNA, the CDR3 is TGTGCCACCAGCAGTGGGGGAGGGAATGAAAAACTGTTTTTT. Amino acid sequence: CATSSGGGNEKLFF. The whole variable domain, filled in from reference TRBV15 and TRBJ1-4, reads DAMVIQNPRYQVTQFGKPVTLSCSQTLNHNVMYWYQQKSSQAPKLLFHYYDKDFNNEADTPDNFQSRRPNTSFCFLDIRSPGLGDTAMYLCATSSGGGNEKLFFGSGTQLSVL.

The chain joins TRBV5-5 to TRBJ2-7; D is undetermined. This CDR3 is 12 amino acids long. From germline, CDR1 is SGHKS and CDR2 YYEKEE (reference sequence). V dropped 1 base and J dropped 3 bases, with 5 bases sitting between them. The CDR3 reads CASSLSSYEQYV. The CDR3 nucleotides read TGTGCCAGCAGCTTGTCCAGCTACGAGCAGTACGTC.

V gene TRBV20-1 combines with J gene TRBJ2-1; 7 bases map to TRBD2. The germline CDR1 and CDR2 sequences are DFQATT and SNEGSKA (reference sequence). V shed 5 bases and J 12 bases; nucleotides not matched to a gene: 7. This CDR3 has 11 amino acids. The CDR3 DNA reads TGCAGTGCTGGCGGGAGTTCTGGGCAGTTCTTC. Residues: CSAGGSSGQFF.

The chain recombines TRBV5-1 with TRBJ1-2, with 7 nucleotides matching TRBD1. The length of the CDR3 is 14 residues. The junction had 3 bases not matched to a gene; V was cut back by 2 bases and J by 2 bases. Germline V gives CDR1 SGHRS, CDR2 YFSETQ. The CDR3 bases are TGCGCCAGCAGCTTCGGGACAGCAAACTATGGCTACACCTTC. This sequence encodes CASSFGTANYGYTF.

This chain connects TRBV5-4 to TRBJ2-5; maybe TRBD2 (6 bases). The ends were cut back, 2 bases at V and 3 bases at J, with 11 bases in the middle. This CDR3 contains 14 residues. Germline V gene sequence: CDR1 SGHNT, CDR2 YYREEE (reference sequence). In nucleotides, the CDR3 is TGTGCCAGCAGCTTACTTAGCGGAGAAGAGACCCAGTACTTC. This encodes CASSLLSGEETQYF.

The V gene is TRBV7-3, the J gene TRBJ1-2, with 10 bases fitting TRBD1. Looked up from germline, CDR1 is SGHTA and CDR2 is FQGTGA. The J segment lost 8 bases and the V segment lost 5 bases, leaving 5 bases of the junction unmatched. This CDR3 is 13 amino acids long. CDR3 region: CASSRDRGVGYTF. DNA for the CDR3: TGTGCCAGCAGCCGGGACAGGGGAGTCGGCTACACCTTC.

The chain combines TRBV30 with TRBJ1-2; D is unclear. The CDR3 runs 11 residues. The V gene lost 8 bases and the J gene lost 4 bases, with 11 bases spanning the gap. CDR1 GTSNPN and CDR2 SVGIG come from the germline V gene (reference sequence). Here the CDR3 DNA reads TGTGCCGGAACCGAGGGCTATGGCTACACCTTC. Its protein is CAGTEGYGYTF. The full variable domain, rest sourced from reference TRBV30 and TRBJ1-2, is SQTIHQWPATLVQPVGSPLSLECTVEGTSNPNLYWYRQAAGRGLQLLFYSVGIGQISSEVPQNLSASRPQDRQFILSSKKLLLSDSGFYLCAGTEGYGYTFGSGTRLTVV.

This chain joins TRBV7-2 and TRBJ1-4; D remains ambiguous. CDR3 length: 17 residues. Trimming shortened V by 3 bases and J by 1 base, and 15 bases separated the two germline ends. CDR1 and CDR2 from the germline V gene are SGHTA and FQGNSA. The CDR3 region is CASSFVTGFGTNEKLFF. DNA for the CDR3: TGTGCCAGCAGCTTTGTGACGGGGTTTGGAACTAATGAAAAACTGTTTTTT.

The V call is TRBV15, the J call TRBJ2-5; 11 positions match TRBD2. The V and J ends lost 5 bases and 2 bases, in that order; junction bases with no gene match: 7. CDR1 LNHNV and CDR2 YYDKDF come from the germline V gene (reference sequence). The CDR3 sequence is 16 residues long. CDR3 protein: CATSRTSGSWQETQYF. CDR3 nucleotides: TGTGCCACCAGCCGCACTAGCGGGAGTTGGCAAGAGACCCAGTACTTC.

The chain links TRBV3-1 (or the pseudogene TRBV3-2) to TRBJ1-2, with D possibly TRBD1 on 6 matching bases. The ends were cut back, 5 bases at V and 7 bases at J, with 17 bases in the middle. This CDR3 spans 14 amino acids. The germline CDR1 and CDR2 sequences are LGHDT and YNNKEL (reference sequence). Here the CDR3 DNA reads TGTGCCAGCAGCGGACAGTGGGTAGGGGCTGGCTACACCTTC. Translated: CASSGQWVGAGYTF.

V usage is TRBV11-2 and J usage is TRBJ2-4, with TRBD1 identical over 9 bases. Looked up from germline, CDR1 is SGHAT and CDR2 is FQNNGV. The CDR3 sequence is 15 residues long. Trimming at V came to 5 bases and at J to 7 bases, leaving 9 bases not matched to a gene. The DNA for the CDR3 is TGTGCCAGCAGCCTGCACCGGGACAGGGCTAACATTCAGTACTTC. Amino acids: CASSLHRDRANIQYF.

The genes are TRBV6-5 and TRBJ1-1; D is undetermined. Germline V gene sequence: CDR1 MNHEY, CDR2 SVGAGI. The length of the CDR3 is 10 residues. V was shortened by 9 bases and J by 4 bases, with 6 bases between the two germline ends. CDR3 region: CASPGTEAFF. The CDR3 DNA reads TGTGCCAGTCCCGGCACTGAAGCTTTCTTT.

This chain connects TRBV6-1 to TRBJ1-3; tentatively, D is TRBD1 (6 bases). V lost 4 bases to trimming and J lost 4 bases, with 20 bases between them. This CDR3 is 17 amino acids long. Germline loops: CDR1 MNHNS, CDR2 SASEGT. The CDR3 DNA reads TGTGCCAGCAGTGGGGCGTCGGGGGGCTCAGGGGGAAACACCATATATTTT. Protein product: CASSGASGGSGGNTIYF.

The V call is TRBV18, the J call TRBJ1-6; 12 bases fit TRBD1. The CDR3 is 16 residues long. CDR1 KGHSH and CDR2 LQKENI come from the germline V gene. V shed 3 bases and J 9 bases; nucleotides not matched to a gene: 6. The chain's CDR3 is CASSPGQGAKGSPLHF. The CDR3 DNA is TGTGCCAGCTCACCGGGACAGGGGGCGAAGGGTTCACCCCTCCACTTT.

This chain links TRBV6-5 with TRBJ2-7; 9 bases are a match to TRBD2. The CDR3 sequence is 15 residues long. The trim removed 6 bases at V and 1 base at J, leaving 7 bases unmatched. Germline lookup yields CDR1 MNHEY and CDR2 SVGAGI. The CDR3 spells CASRRAGGTSYEQYV. CDR3 DNA: TGTGCCAGCAGACGAGCGGGGGGCACTTCCTACGAGCAGTACGTC.

This chain joins TRBV12-5 and TRBJ1-1, with TRBD1 identical over 7 bases. The V gene end was trimmed by 2 bases and the J gene end by 6 bases; junction bases not matched to a gene: 6. The CDR3 covers 14 residues. Germline-derived CDR1 and CDR2 are LGHNT and FRNRAP. CDR3 DNA: TGTGCTAGTGGTTTGTCAGGGGGGTCCTCTGAAGCTTTCTTT. This translates into CASGLSGGSSEAFF.

V and J are TRBV4-1 and TRBJ2-5, with D possibly TRBD1 on 5 matching bases. This CDR3 contains 15 residues. V shed 0 bases and J shed 5 bases, with 13 bases lying between them. The V gene's germline CDR1 is MGHRA and CDR2 YSYEKL. The DNA for the CDR3 is TGCGCCAGCAGCCAAGACCCCAGGGTAGAGGAGACCCAGTACTTC. Protein product: CASSQDPRVEETQYF.

The J gene is TRBJ1-5, the V gene TRBV7-2, with D possibly being TRBD1 (5 bases). The CDR3 contains 15 residues. Germline V CDR1 and CDR2: SGHTA, FQGNSA. Trimming pared 1 base from V and 3 bases from J, leaving 10 bases between. As DNA, the CDR3 is TGTGCCAGCAGCTTAGTCCAGGGCATCAATCAGCCCCAGCATTTT. The encoded protein is CASSLVQGINQPQHF.

This clone was picked up one time. This chain's CDR3 is CASSQDGAGQGTMNTEAFF. As DNA, the CDR3 is TGCGCCAGCAGCCAAGATGGTGCGGGACAGGGCACCATGAACACTGAAGCTTTCTTT. The rearrangement links TRBV4-1 to TRBJ1-1, with 9 bases lining up with TRBD1. Per the germline V gene, CDR1 is MGHRA and CDR2 is YSYEKL. J was trimmed by 0 bases and V by 0 bases; bases with no gene match: 11. This CDR3 is 19 amino acids long.

This clone was recorded only once. The chain uses TRBV11-2 and TRBJ1-3; D ambiguous. This CDR3 comprises 15 residues. Germline-derived CDR1 and CDR2 are SGHAT and FQNNGV. V gave up 7 bases and J gave up 2 bases, with 15 bases separating them. CDR3 bases: TGTGCCAGCATCCTTATAGCGTCTACTGGAAACACCATATATTTT. This sequence encodes CASILIASTGNTIYF.